The sequence of this T cell receptor (beta chain) was determined in a study of T cells in Graves' hyperthyroidism and ophthalmopathy. Study details: Sampling of peripheral blood happened at initial diagnosis, prior to any treatment.

What was amplified from RNA transcripts were TCR beta CDR3 regions. TCR CDR3 underwent first-round RT-PCR with the HTBI primer set. TCRdb used MiXCR to reprocess the multiplex PCR reads, holding one entry per CDR3 protein. Of some 340,000 distinct CDR3 sequences listed, roughly an eighth are singletons. Those patients with uncontrolled infection, other autoimmune disease, pregnancy or lactation were excluded. For the diagnoses, clinical symptoms, serum thyroxine and TRAb, thyroid ultrasound and orbital computed tomography were used. Isolation of PBMCs was performed on around 9.4 ml fresh peripheral blood. This clonotype was detected many times. The germline V and J ends were trimmed by 4 bases and 1 base, with 17 bases remaining between them. This CDR3 has 16 amino acids. Germline loops: CDR1 SGHRS, CDR2 YFSETQ.

This chain connects TRBV5-1 to TRBJ1-1, with TRBD1 as a possible D gene (6 bases). Sequences were obtained from blood. The receptor's source is a woman aged 40-49 years with Graves' ophthalmopathy. CDR3 nucleotides: TGCGCCAGCAGCCCTCGACCCAAGGGGGAGAACACTGAAGCTTTCTTT. The encoded protein is CASSPRPKGENTEAFF. Complete variable domain (other parts from reference TRBV5-1 and TRBJ1-1): KAGVTQTPRYLIKTRGQQVTLSCSPISGHRSVSWYQQTPGQGLQFLFEYFSETQRNKGNFPGRFSGRQFSNSRSEMNVSTLELGDSALYLCASSPRPKGENTEAFFGQGTRLTVV.